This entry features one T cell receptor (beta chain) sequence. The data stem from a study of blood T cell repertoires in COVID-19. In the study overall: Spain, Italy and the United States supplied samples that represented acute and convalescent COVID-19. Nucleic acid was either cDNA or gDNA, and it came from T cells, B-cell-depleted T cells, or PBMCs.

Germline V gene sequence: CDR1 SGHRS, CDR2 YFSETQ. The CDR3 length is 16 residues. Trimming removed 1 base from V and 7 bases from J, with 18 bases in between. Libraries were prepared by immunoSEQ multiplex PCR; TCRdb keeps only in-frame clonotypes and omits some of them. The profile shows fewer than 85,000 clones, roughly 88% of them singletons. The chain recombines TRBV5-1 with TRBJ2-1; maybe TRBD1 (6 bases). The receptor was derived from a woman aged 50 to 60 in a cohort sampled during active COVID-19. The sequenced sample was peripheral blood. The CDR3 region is CASSLSHLPQGNEQFF. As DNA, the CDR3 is TGCGCCAGCAGCTTGTCCCACCTCCCGCAGGGGAATGAGCAGTTCTTC.